This T cell receptor beta chain was observed in a study of T cells after posttransplantation cyclophosphamide. Findings and caveats of the study: Tissue-infiltrating T cells from skin or gut overlapped little with blood T cells. After PTCy, TRB diversity resembled that of CNI/methotrexate controls. Later post-transplant blood repertoires were often dominated by donor CD8+ memory clones.

Profiling relied on immunoSEQ multiplex PCR, and the TCRdb table lists in-frame clones only, not all of them. The sample shows 50,000 to 60,000 clones, roughly 94% of them seen only once. In regard to this clone: The antigen is not known.

This CDR3 comprises 15 residues. From germline, CDR1 is ENHRY and CDR2 SYGVKD. V shed 0 bases and J 4 bases; nucleotides not matched to a gene: 6. V is TRBV10-3 and J is TRBJ2-7, with TRBD1 matching over 7 bases. The TCR sequence derives from a young woman in good health and a related stem cell transplant donor. The sequencing input was PBMCs. The CDR3 DNA sequence: TGTGCCATCAGTGAGTCAGACAGGGAAGGGTACGAGCAGTACTTC. Its protein product is CAISESDREGYEQYF.